This T cell receptor beta chain was recovered during a study of T cell responses to AZD1222 COVID-19 vaccine. On the study more broadly: Researchers grouped second doses given at about 4 or about 12 weeks into one pool. Study-wide results and limits: No day 14 peak samples; only post-peak repertoires were characterized. The sample set comprised mostly white British donors with more females, and clonal diversity was possibly underestimated. Spike-specific TCR depth and breadth grew after two AZD1222 doses.

The germline V gene has CDR1 WSHSY and CDR2 SAAADI. The CDR3 loop spans 14 amino acids. The junction had 9 bases not matched to a gene; V was cut back by 7 bases and J by 4 bases. Data came from immunoSEQ multiplex PCR; TCRdb stores just in-frame clones and leaves some out. This sample carries 170,000 or so clones, 85% to 95% of them seen once, and the ten largest clones take about 1%. As for this clone: What it recognizes is unknown.

The material was peripheral blood, obtained on day 0 of AZD1222 vaccination. This chain uses TRBV10-2 with TRBJ1-1; 7 bases match TRBD1. This clonotype was obtained from an adult in good health. The DNA for the CDR3 is TGCGCCAGCACAAAACTACAGGGGATCACTGAAGCTTTCTTT. This translates into CASTKLQGITEAFF.